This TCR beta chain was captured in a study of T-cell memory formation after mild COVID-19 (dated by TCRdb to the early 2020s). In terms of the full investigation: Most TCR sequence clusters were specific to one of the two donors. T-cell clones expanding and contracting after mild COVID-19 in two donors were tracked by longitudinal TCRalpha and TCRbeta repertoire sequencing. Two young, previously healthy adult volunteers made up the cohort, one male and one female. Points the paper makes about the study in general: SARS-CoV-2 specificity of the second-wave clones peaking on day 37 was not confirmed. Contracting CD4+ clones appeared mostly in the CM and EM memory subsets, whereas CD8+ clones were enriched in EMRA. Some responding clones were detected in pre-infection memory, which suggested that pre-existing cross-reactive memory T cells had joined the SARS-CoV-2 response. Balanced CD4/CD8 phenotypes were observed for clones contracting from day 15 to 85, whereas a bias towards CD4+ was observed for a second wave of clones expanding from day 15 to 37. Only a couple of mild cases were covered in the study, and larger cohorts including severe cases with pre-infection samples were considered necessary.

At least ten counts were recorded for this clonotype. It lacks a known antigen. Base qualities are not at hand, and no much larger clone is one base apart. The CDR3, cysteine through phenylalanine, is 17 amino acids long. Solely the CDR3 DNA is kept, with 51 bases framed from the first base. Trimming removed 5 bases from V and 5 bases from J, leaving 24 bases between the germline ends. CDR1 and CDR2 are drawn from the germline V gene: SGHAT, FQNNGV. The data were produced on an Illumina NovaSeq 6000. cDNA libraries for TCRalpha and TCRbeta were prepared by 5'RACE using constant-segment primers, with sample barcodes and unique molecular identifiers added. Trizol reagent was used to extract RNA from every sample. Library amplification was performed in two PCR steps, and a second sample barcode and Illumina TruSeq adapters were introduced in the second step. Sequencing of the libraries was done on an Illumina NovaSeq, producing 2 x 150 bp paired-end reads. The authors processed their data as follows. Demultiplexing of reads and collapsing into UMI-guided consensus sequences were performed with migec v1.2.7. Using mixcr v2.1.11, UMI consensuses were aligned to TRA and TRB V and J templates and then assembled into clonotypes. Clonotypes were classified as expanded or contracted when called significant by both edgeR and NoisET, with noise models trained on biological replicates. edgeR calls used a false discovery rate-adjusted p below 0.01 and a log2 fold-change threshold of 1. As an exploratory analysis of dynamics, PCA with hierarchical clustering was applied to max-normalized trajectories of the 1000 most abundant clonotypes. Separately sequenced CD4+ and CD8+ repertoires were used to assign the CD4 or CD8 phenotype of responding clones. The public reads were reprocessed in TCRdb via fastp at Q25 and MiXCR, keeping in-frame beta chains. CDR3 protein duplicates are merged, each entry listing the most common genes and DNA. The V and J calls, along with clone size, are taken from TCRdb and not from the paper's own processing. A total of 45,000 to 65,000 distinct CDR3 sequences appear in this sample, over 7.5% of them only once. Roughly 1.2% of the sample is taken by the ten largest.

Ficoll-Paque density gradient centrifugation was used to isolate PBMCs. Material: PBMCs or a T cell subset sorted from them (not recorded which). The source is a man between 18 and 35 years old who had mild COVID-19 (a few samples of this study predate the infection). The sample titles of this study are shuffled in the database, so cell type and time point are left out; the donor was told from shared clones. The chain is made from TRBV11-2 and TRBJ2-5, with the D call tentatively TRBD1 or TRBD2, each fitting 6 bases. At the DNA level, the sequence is TGTGCCAGCAGCAAAAAAACCGGGACGGGGGCGACGGAGACCCAGTACTTC. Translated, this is CASSKKTGTGATETQYF.